This TCR beta chain was documented in a study of blood T cells in healthy people across ages. In the case of this clonotype: The antigen is not known.

Study-level findings and limits: The recorded TCR beta diversity per million T cells decreased in a roughly linear manner with age. CMV status of donors was not determined, possibly confounding expanded clonotype changes. Reliance upon unsorted PBMCs precluded definitive naive versus antigen-experienced comparison.

For the second PCR, which ran for 7 to 11 cycles, a sample-barcoded 5' primer and a J-beta primer mix were used. Every cDNA molecule bore a tag from a template-switch adaptor containing 12 random nucleotides. One entry per CDR3 protein results from TCRdb running MiXCR on the 5' RACE reads. The sample contains 600,000 to 850,000 distinct CDR3 sequences, approximately 39% of which appear only once. The clonotype comes from a woman aged 55-70 years in good health. The source material was blood.

The CDR3 region is CASSLGVGTKPYEQYF. Here the CDR3 DNA reads TGTGCCAGCAGCTTAGGTGTAGGGACAAAACCCTACGAGCAGTACTTC. The V gene is TRBV7-8, the J gene TRBJ2-5; D may be TRBD1 (6 bases). The DNA end favors TRBJ2-7, so the J call may be wrong. The CDR3 totals 16 residues. Germline CDR1 SGHVS, CDR2 FQNEAQ.